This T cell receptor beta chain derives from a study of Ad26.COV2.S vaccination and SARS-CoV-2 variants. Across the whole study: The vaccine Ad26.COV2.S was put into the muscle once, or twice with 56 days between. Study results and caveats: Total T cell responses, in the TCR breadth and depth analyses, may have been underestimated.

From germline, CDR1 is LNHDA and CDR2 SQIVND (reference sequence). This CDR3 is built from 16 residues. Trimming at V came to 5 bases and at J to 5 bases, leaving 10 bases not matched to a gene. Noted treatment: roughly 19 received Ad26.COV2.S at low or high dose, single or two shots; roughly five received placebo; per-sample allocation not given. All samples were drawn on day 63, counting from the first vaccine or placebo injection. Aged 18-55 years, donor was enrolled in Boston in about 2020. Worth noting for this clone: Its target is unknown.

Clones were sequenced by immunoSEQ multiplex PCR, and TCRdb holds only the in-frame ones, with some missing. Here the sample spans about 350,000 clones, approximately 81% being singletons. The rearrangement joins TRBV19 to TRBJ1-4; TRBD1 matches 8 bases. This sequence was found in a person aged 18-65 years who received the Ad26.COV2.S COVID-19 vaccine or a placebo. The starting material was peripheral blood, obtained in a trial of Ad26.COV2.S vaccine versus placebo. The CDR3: CASSVTGGRRNEKLFF. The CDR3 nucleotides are TGTGCCAGTAGTGTCACAGGGGGAAGGAGGAATGAAAAACTGTTTTTT.